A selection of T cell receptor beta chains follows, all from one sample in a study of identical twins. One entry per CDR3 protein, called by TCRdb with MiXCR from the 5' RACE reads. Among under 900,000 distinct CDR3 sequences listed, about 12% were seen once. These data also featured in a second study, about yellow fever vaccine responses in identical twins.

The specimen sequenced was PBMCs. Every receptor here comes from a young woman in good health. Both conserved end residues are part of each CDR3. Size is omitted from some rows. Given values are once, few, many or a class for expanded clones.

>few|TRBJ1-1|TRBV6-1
CASSGAMDTEAFF
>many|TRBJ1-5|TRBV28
CASSPGTGGKPQHF
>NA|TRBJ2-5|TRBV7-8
CASTNHGTGFQETQYF
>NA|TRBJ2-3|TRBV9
CASSGGGGFVTDTQYF
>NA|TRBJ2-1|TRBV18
CASSPPGGGRINEQFF
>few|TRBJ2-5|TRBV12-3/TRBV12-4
CASSPMGAETQYF
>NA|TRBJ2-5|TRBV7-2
CASSLKPGLGLETQYF
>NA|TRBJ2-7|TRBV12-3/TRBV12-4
CASSPTTGPGYEQYF
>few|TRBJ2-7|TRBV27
CASSERDRGRYEQYF
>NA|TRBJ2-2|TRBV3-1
CASSQSGRRNTGELFF
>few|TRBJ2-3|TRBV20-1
CSASIWDRGSDTQYF
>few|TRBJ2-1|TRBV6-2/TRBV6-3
CASSYWGGVTYNEQFF
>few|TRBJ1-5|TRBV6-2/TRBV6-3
CASKSRRQGINQPQHF
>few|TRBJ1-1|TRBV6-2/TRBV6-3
CASSSTTGFEAFF
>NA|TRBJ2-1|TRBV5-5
CASIPDHRTYNEQFF
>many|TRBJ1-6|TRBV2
CASVGQGGSPLHF
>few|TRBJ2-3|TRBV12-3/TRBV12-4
CASRHMGRVADTQYF
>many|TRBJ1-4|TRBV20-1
CSANAGLEGKLFF
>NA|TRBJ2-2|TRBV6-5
CASRGLENTGELFF
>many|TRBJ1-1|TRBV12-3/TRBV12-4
CASILTSSNTEAFF
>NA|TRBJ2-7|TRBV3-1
CASSPPSVTGAHEQYF
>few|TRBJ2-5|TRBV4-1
CASSQGSGDVKTQYF
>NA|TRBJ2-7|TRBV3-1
CASSQDLAPSYEQYF
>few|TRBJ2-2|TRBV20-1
CSAKGGAQTGELFF
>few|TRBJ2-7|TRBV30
CAWSEDPHEQYF
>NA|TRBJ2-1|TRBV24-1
CATSDLGASGRANEQFF
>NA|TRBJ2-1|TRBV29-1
CSVEDLAGEPYNEQFF
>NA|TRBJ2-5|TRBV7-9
CASSVGQIANEETQYF
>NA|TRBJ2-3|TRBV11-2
CASSPGGAGGRGTDTQYF
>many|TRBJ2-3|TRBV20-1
CSATLRALGTDTQYF
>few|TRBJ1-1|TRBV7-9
CASSRAVTGVNTEAFF
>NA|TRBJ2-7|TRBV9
CASSVGLAGGQYF
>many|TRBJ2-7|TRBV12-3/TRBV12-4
CASAAPQYEQYF
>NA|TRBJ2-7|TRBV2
CASKRTSLYEQYF